This T cell receptor beta chain was observed in a study of T cells in Graves' hyperthyroidism and ophthalmopathy. When ophthalmopathy did not progress within 18 months, Graves' hyperthyroidism was considered stable. Patients having uncontrolled infection, another autoimmune disease, pregnancy or lactation were not included. There are 11 residues in the CDR3. Germline CDR1 is LGHDT and CDR2 is YNNKEL (reference sequence). V lost 0 bases and J lost 4, with 1 base in between. Study outcomes and limitations: Most expanded thyroid clonotypes above 0.001 recurred in blood. Classification by a 13 V-J model distinguished ophthalmopathy from stable hyperthyroidism.

In this sample, this clonotype turned up a few times. What it binds is not known. TCR beta CDR3 regions were amplified from RNA. With the HTBI primer set, the TCR CDR3 went through a first round of RT-PCR. TCRdb reanalysed the multiplex PCR reads using MiXCR and keeps one entry per CDR3 protein. Of about 350,000 distinct CDR3 sequences in the sample, 11% to 15% were seen once. The V call is TRBV3-1, the J call TRBJ2-7; no clear D gene. The receptor was derived from a woman under 40 with Graves' hyperthyroidism. The material sequenced was blood. The CDR3 spells CASSQEYEQYF. In DNA, the CDR3 is TGTGCCAGCAGCCAAGAGTACGAGCAGTACTTC.